This is a list of T cell receptor beta chains from one sample in a study of T cell repertoires in cytomegalovirus infection. These TCRs' antigens remain unknown. Each CDR3 protein is one row after TCRdb ran MiXCR on the reads. The sample comprises approximately 910,000 distinct CDR3 sequences, more than 25% of which are singletons, and more than 12% rests with the top ten. This material consisted of cultured CD8+ T cells from PBMCs, taken from culture after CMV antigen stimulation. These receptors were taken from a human donor in good health (CMV status not recorded). Some clones in this sample may be carry-over from other donors' samples. Each CDR3 is given with its conserved first and last residue.

V	J	CDR3
TRBV29-1	TRBJ1-2	CSVLPLQDYGYTF
TRBV19	TRBJ1-1	CALTSEDRRAFF
TRBV7-8	TRBJ2-7	CASSPTGEQYF
TRBV7-2	TRBJ1-2	CASSLAPVNYGYTF
TRBV6-5	TRBJ2-1	CASSFSTGLNEQFF
TRBV7-9	TRBJ1-2	CASSLTGAATNGYTF
TRBV9	TRBJ1-2	CASSGEDIPNYGYTF
TRBV4-2	TRBJ2-1	CASSPGIDGTGDNEQFF
TRBV4-3	TRBJ1-1	CASSQAADMNTEAFF
TRBV29-1	TRBJ1-1	CSVLEGLRTEAFF
TRBV5-6	TRBJ2-1	CASSYHTSGEQFF
TRBV5-4	TRBJ1-2	CASSLERRNYGYTF
TRBV27	TRBJ2-5	CASSPIAIQETQYF
TRBV6-6	TRBJ1-1	CASSAGDTEAFF
TRBV27	TRBJ1-6	CASSFGGEDSPLHF
TRBV6-4	TRBJ1-1	CASRKREEFTEAFF
TRBV6-1	TRBJ2-3	CASTPRGFGADTQYF
TRBV6-1	TRBJ1-1	CASSGRGGGTEAFF
TRBV9	TRBJ2-1	CASSIVSSGGVNEQFF
TRBV25-1	TRBJ2-3	CASSEFKGGDTQYF
TRBV7-2	TRBJ1-6	CASSRYNSPLHF
TRBV27	TRBJ2-2	CASSSLDRGGPGELFF
TRBV28	TRBJ2-2	CASSLGPFHSTGELFF
TRBV6-2/TRBV6-3	TRBJ2-2	CASRGLDRDTGELFF
TRBV7-6	TRBJ1-1	CASSPEGNTEAFF
TRBV7-2	TRBJ2-2	CVSSPDTGELFF
TRBV6-1	TRBJ2-5	CASSVGGLNRETQYF
TRBV7-8	TRBJ1-5	CASSLHWGQPQHF
TRBV6-2/TRBV6-3	TRBJ2-2	CASNLTPGLDTNTGELFF
TRBV7-2	TRBJ1-5	CASSLKGWGYSNQPQHF
TRBV5-4	TRBJ1-2	CASSTGQGADYGYTF
TRBV2	TRBJ1-6	CASSERSYNSPLHF
TRBV5-6	TRBJ1-2	CASSLGQQGVYPYTF
TRBV15	TRBJ2-7	CATTVGGTYEQYF
TRBV7-9	TRBJ2-4	CASTTEGRLAKNIQYF
TRBV6-1	TRBJ2-7	CASSEPQGSSYEQYF
TRBV10-2	TRBJ1-2	CASSAPHGADGYTF
TRBV7-2	TRBJ2-2	CAISQGELFF
TRBV5-1	TRBJ2-2	CASSLDPSNGELFF
TRBV6-4	TRBJ2-1	CASSDTSGDNEQFF
TRBV9	TRBJ2-3	CASSVGERSSTDTQYF
TRBV4-2	TRBJ1-5	CASSSSRQAVNQPQHF
TRBV7-9	TRBJ2-1	CASSCDGASYNEQFF
TRBV4-1	TRBJ2-4	CASSQGTSGDLKNIQYF
TRBV27	TRBJ1-4	CASSPWDRVNEKLFF
TRBV7-2	TRBJ1-6	CASSLAPLQGVSSPLHF
TRBV6-5	TRBJ1-6	CASRVGAGNSPLHF